The 16 T cell receptor beta chains below were found in one sample sequenced in a study of cytomegalovirus exposure and HLA in healthy donors. In the PCR, 60 Vbeta and 13 Jbeta primers were used. Libraries were prepared by immunoSEQ multiplex PCR; TCRdb keeps only in-frame clonotypes and omits some of them. The table includes approximately 130,000 clones, about 78% detected once. The specimen sequenced was PBMCs. The receptors shown here come from a human donor in good health.

This chain connects TRBV28 to TRBJ2-7; D is possibly TRBD2 (6 bases). There are 14 residues in the CDR3. CDR1 MDHEN and CDR2 SYDVKM come from the germline V gene. V was clipped by 6 bases and J by 4 bases, with 16 bases between them. CDR3 nucleotides: TGTGCCAGCAGCTTGCCCGGGGGACGTTACGAGCAGTACTTC. This gives the protein CASSLPGGRYEQYF. Using reference TRBV28 and TRBJ2-7 for the parts outside the CDR3, the full variable domain is DVKVTQSSRYLVKRTGEKVFLECVQDMDHENMFWYRQDPGLGLRLIYFSYDVKMKEKGDIPEGYSVSREKKERFSLILESASTNQTSMYLCASSLPGGRYEQYFGPGTRLTVT.

The chain has TRBV6-5 and TRBJ1-2; maybe TRBD1 (6 bases). The V gene lost 6 bases and the J gene lost 7 bases, with 15 bases spanning the gap. The CDR3 contains 13 residues. From germline, CDR1 is MNHEY and CDR2 SVGAGI. CDR3 amino acids: CASSSDSAFGYTF. The CDR3 DNA reads as TGTGCCAGCAGCTCGGACAGTGCCTTTGGCTACACCTTC.

The chain carries TRBV7-8 and TRBJ1-6, with no clear D. V shed 3 bases and J shed 0 bases, with 6 bases lying between them. This CDR3 has 15 residues. Germline V CDR1 and CDR2: SGHVS, FQNEAQ. The CDR3 region has the DNA TGTGCCAGCAGCTTCGATAGCTCCTATAATTCACCCCTCCACTTT. Translating it yields CASSFDSSYNSPLHF.

The rearrangement uses TRBV6-1 and TRBJ2-7; 8 nucleotides line up with TRBD1. The CDR3 has 15 amino acids. Trimming at V came to 6 bases and at J to 0 bases, leaving 7 bases not matched to a gene. Germline V CDR1 and CDR2: MNHNS, SASEGT. The CDR3 DNA reads as TGTGCCAGCAGGGGGACAGGTGGTCTCTCCTACGAGCAGTACTTC. It translates to CASRGTGGLSYEQYF.

The chain couples TRBV19 to TRBJ2-5, with D tentatively TRBD2 (6 bases). The V and J ends lost 3 bases and 2 bases respectively, with 10 bases between them. CDR3 length: 14 amino acids. From germline, CDR1 is LNHDA and CDR2 SQIVND (reference sequence). CDR3 DNA sequence: TGTGCCAGTAGTATGGGGGGACTTCAAGAGACCCAGTACTTC. Translation: CASSMGGLQETQYF.

This clone showed up just once. The junction differs from germline at one of its ends, possibly a read error. The chain couples TRBV5-6 to TRBJ1-2, with D possibly TRBD1 on 5 matching bases. The CDR3 loop spans 15 amino acids. Germline loops: CDR1 SGHDT, CDR2 YYEEEE. CDR3 in amino acids: CASSLNWTPNYDYTF. The CDR3 region has the DNA TGTGCCAGCAGCTTGAATTGGACACCCAACTATGACTACACCTTC.

The gene calls are TRBV7-8 and TRBJ2-7; D is undetermined. V lost 2 bases, J lost 0 bases, and 8 bases lay in between. Germline CDR1 reads SGHVS; CDR2 reads FQNEAQ. The CDR3 is made up of 14 amino acids. DNA of the CDR3: TGTGCCAGCAGCTTATTCAGGTACTCCTACGAGCAGTACTTC. Its protein product is CASSLFRYSYEQYF.

The gene calls are TRBV7-3 and TRBJ1-1; no definite D call. The CDR3 sequence is 17 residues long. V was clipped by 5 bases and J by 3 bases, with 22 bases between them. Germline CDR1 SGHTA, CDR2 FQGTGA. CDR3 amino acids: CASSDRSGPGTYTEAFF. DNA of the CDR3: TGTGCCAGCAGCGATAGGTCTGGTCCGGGAACTTACACTGAAGCTTTCTTT.

The V call is TRBV6-5, the J call TRBJ2-5, with 9 positions matching TRBD2. The closer fit of TRBJ2-7 to the DNA end suggests the J call may be wrong. Germline CDR1 and CDR2: MNHEY and SVGAGI. The CDR3 has 15 amino acids. The CDR3 protein is CASSYGASGNYEQYF. The CDR3 DNA sequence: TGTGCCAGCAGTTACGGTGCTAGCGGGAACTACGAGCAGTACTTC.

The CDR3 bases are TGCGCCAGCAGCCCGATGGGGGGGGCACACAATACGCAGTATTTT. Residues: CASSPMGGAHNTQYF. The chain links TRBV5-1 to TRBJ2-3; perhaps TRBD2 as D (7 bases). The CDR3 covers 15 residues. The V end was cut by 4 bases, the J end by 7 bases, with 19 bases between. CDR1 and CDR2 from the germline V gene are SGHRS and YFSETQ.

The chain joins TRBV5-8 to TRBJ2-5, with 7 positions matching TRBD1. Unmatched junction bases numbered 6, after V lost 4 bases and J lost 3 bases. In germline, CDR1 is SGHTS, CDR2 YDEGEE. CDR3 size: 14 residues. CDR3 bases: TGTGCCAGCAGCGTAGGGGACAGAGAAGAGACCCAGTACTTC. Translated, it gives CASSVGDREETQYF.

This chain connects TRBV25-1 to TRBJ1-6; D is perhaps TRBD1 (6 bases). Looked up from germline, CDR1 is MGHDK and CDR2 is SYGVNS. The CDR3 sequence is 18 residues long. V lost 1 base and J 9 bases, leaving 22 bases between the germline ends. CDR3 protein: CASSELGGGGGRISPLHF. As DNA, the CDR3 is TGTGCCAGCAGTGAATTAGGGGGTGGCGGGGGGAGAATTTCACCCCTCCACTTT.

V gene TRBV5-1 combines with J gene TRBJ1-4, with D maybe TRBD1 (5 bases). V shed 4 bases and J shed 5 bases, with 12 bases lying between them. The CDR3 length is 14 residues. The germline gives CDR1 SGHRS, CDR2 YFSETQ. This CDR3 is CASSQGLGNEKLFF. The CDR3 DNA reads TGCGCCAGCAGCCAGGGACTGGGGAATGAAAAACTGTTTTTT.

This clone has just a few counts. Other DNA sequences from this sample encode an identical CDR3 as well. The J gene is TRBJ1-5, the V gene TRBV18; D is unclear. V lost 3 bases, J lost 6 bases, and 6 bases lay in between. CDR1 and CDR2 (germline): KGHSH, LQKENI. The CDR3 length is 12 residues. Here the CDR3 reads CASSPPGQPQHF. The CDR3 DNA follows: TGTGCCAGCTCACCCCCGGGTCAGCCCCAGCATTTT.

The rearrangement uses TRBV27 and TRBJ2-1; D not resolved. Trimming left V 5 bases short and J 5 bases short, with 13 bases between. This CDR3 contains 14 residues. The germline CDR1 and CDR2 sequences are MNHEY and SMNVEV (reference sequence). CDR3 sequence (DNA): TGTGCCAGCAGTCCCAAATACACAAACAATGAGCAGTTCTTC. Amino acid sequence: CASSPKYTNNEQFF.

The CDR3 reads CASSLVLAGGPGGEQYF. CDR3 sequence (DNA): TGTGCCAGCAGCTTAGTACTAGCGGGGGGCCCTGGAGGCGAGCAGTACTTC. V gene TRBV7-2 combines with J gene TRBJ2-7, with TRBD2 identical over 12 bases. The trim removed 1 base at V and 6 bases at J, leaving 10 bases unmatched. In germline, CDR1 is SGHTA, CDR2 FQGNSA. The CDR3 sequence is 17 residues long.